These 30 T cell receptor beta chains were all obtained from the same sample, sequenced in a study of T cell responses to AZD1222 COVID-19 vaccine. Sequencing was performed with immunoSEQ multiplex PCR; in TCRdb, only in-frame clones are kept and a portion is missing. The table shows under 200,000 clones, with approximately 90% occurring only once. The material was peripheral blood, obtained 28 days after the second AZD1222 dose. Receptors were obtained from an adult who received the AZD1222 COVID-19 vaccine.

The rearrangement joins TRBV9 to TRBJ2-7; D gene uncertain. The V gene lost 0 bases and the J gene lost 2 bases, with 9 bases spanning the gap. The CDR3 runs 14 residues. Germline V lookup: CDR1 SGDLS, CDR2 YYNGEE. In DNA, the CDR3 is TGTGCCAGCAGCGTAGGGGTGGAGCCCTACGAGCAGTACTTC. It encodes CASSVGVEPYEQYF.

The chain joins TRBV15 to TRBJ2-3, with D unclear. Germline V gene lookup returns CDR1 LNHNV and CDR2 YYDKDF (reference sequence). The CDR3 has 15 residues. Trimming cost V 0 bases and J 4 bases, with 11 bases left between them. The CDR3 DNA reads TGTGCCACCAGCAGAGATACGAGCGCGGCAGATACGCAGTATTTT. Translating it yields CATSRDTSAADTQYF.

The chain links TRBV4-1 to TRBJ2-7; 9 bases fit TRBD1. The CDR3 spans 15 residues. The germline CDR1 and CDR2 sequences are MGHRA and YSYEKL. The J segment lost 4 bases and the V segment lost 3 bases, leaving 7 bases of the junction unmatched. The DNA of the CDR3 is TGCGCCAGCAGCCACGTAGGGACAGGGCTGTACGAGCAGTACTTC. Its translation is CASSHVGTGLYEQYF.

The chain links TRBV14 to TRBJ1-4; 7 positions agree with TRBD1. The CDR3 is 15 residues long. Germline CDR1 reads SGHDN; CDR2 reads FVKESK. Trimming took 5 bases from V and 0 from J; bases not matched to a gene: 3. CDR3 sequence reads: CASSKGTATNEKLFF. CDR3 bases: TGTGCCAGCAGCAAAGGGACAGCAACTAATGAAAAACTGTTTTTT.

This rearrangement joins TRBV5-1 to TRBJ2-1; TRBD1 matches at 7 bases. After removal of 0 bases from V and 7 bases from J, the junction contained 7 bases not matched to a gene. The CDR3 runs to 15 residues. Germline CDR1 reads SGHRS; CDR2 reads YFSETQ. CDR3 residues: CASSLGSAGGNEQFF. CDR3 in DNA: TGCGCCAGCAGCTTGGGATCCGCAGGGGGTAATGAGCAGTTCTTC.

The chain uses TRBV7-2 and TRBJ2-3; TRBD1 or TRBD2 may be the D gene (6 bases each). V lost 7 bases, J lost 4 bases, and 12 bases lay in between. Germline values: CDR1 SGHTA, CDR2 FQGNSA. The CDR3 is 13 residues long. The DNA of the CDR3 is TGTGCCAGCAACGCCGGGGGCGCAGATACGCAGTATTTT. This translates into CASNAGGADTQYF.

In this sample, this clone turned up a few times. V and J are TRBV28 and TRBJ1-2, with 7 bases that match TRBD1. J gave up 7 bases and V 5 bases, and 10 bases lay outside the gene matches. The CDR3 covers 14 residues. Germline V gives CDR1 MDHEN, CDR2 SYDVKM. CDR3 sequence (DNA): TGTGCCAGCAGTCAGGGGGACTTTTCAGGTGGCTACACCTTC. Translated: CASSQGDFSGGYTF.

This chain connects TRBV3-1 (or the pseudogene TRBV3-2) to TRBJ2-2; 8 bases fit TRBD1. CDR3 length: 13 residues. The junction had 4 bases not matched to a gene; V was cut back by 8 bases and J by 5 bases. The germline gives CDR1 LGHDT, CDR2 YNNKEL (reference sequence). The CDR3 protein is CASRDRRTGELFF. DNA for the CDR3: TGTGCCAGCCGGGACAGGCGGACCGGGGAGCTGTTTTTT.

The CDR3 DNA sequence: TGTGCCAGCAGCTTCAGTCCAGCAATATCCTATAATTCACCCCTCCACTTT. Translating gives CASSFSPAISYNSPLHF. The chain combines TRBV5-5 with TRBJ1-6; D gene uncertain. V lost 2 bases and J lost 1, with 13 bases in between. The CDR3 totals 17 residues. Germline CDR1 and CDR2: SGHKS and YYEKEE (reference sequence).

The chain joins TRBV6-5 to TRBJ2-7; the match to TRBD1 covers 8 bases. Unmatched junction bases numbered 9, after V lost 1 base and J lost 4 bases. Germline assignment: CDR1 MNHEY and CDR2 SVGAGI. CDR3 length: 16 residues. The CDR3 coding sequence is TGTGCCAGCAGTTACTTCGCGGCAGGGGGCCGATACGAGCAGTACTTC. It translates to CASSYFAAGGRYEQYF.

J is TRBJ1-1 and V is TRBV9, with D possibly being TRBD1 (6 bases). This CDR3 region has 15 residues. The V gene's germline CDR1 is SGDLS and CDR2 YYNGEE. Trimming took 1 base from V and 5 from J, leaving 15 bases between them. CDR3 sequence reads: CASSVLPGETTEAFF. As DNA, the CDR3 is TGTGCCAGCAGCGTACTCCCAGGGGAAACGACTGAAGCTTTCTTT.

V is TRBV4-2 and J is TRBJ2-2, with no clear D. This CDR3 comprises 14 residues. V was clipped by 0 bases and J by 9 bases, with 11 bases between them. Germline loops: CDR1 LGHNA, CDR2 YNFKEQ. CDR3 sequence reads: CASSQDRLVRELFF. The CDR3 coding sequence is TGTGCCAGCAGCCAAGATCGGCTTGTCCGGGAGCTGTTTTTT.

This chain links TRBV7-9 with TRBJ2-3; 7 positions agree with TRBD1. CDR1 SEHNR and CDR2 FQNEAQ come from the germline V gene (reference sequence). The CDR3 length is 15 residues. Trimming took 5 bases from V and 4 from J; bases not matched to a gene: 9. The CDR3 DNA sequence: TGTGCCAGCAGCCCCCGACAGGGTGGCGCAGATACGCAGTATTTT. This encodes CASSPRQGGADTQYF.

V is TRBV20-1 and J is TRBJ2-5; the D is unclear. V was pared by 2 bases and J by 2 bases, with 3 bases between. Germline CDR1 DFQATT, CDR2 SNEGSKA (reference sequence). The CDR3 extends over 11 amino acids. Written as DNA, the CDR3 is TGCAGTGCTAGACAACAAGAGACCCAGTACTTC. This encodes CSARQQETQYF.

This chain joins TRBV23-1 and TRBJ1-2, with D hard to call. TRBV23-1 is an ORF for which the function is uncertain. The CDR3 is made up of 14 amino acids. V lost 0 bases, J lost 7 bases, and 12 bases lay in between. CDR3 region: CASSQSWILGGYTF. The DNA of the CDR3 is TGCGCCAGCAGTCAATCGTGGATTCTAGGTGGCTACACCTTC.

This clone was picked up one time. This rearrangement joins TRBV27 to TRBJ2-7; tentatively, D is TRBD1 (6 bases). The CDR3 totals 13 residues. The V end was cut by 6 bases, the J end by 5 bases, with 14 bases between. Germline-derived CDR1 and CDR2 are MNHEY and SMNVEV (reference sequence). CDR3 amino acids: CASRKQGSDEQYF. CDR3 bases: TGTGCCAGCAGGAAACAGGGATCGGACGAGCAGTACTTC.

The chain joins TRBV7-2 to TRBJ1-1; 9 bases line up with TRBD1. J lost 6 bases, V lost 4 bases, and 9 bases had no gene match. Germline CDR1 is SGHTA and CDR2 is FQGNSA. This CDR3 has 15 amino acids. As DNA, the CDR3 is TGTGCCAGCAGCTACCTGGGACAGGGAGGGTCTGAAGCTTTCTTT. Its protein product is CASSYLGQGGSEAFF.

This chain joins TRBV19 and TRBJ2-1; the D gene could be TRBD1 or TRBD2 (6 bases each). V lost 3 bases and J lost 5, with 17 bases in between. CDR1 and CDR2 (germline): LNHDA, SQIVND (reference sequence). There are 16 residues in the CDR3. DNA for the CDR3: TGTGCCAGTAGTATTTACCCAAATCGGGGGCACAATGAGCAGTTCTTC. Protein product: CASSIYPNRGHNEQFF. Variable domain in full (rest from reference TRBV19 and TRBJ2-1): DGGITQSPKYLFRKEGQNVTLSCEQNLNHDAMYWYRQDPGQGLRLIYYSQIVNDFQKGDIAEGYSVSREKKESFPLTVTSAQKNPTAFYLCASSIYPNRGHNEQFFGPGTRLTVL.

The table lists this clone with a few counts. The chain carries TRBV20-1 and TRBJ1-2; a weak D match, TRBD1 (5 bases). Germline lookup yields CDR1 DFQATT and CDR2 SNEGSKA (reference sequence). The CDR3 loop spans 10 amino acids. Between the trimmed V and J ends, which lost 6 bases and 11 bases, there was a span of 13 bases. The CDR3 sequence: CSAFSGGYTF. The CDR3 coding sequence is TGCAGTGCCTTCTCCGGGGGATACACCTTC.

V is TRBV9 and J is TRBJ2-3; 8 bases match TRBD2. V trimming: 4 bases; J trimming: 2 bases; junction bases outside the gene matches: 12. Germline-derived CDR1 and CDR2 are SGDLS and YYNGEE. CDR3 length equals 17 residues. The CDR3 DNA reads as TGTGCCAGCAGCACCTCCTCCCTAGCGGGCGCCACAGATACGCAGTATTTT. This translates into CASSTSSLAGATDTQYF.

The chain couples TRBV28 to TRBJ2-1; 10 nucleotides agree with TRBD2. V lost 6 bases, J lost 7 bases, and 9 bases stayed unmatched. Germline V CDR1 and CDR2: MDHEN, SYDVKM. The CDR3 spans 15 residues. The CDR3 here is CASRRAGGPFNEQFF. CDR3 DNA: TGTGCCAGCAGGAGAGCGGGAGGGCCGTTTAATGAGCAGTTCTTC.

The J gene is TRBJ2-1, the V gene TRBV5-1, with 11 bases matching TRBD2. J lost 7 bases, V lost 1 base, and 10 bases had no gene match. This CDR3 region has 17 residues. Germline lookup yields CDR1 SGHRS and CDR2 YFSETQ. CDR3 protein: CASSLRSSGRQWNEQFF. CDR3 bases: TGCGCCAGCAGCTTGAGGTCTAGCGGGAGGCAGTGGAATGAGCAGTTCTTC.

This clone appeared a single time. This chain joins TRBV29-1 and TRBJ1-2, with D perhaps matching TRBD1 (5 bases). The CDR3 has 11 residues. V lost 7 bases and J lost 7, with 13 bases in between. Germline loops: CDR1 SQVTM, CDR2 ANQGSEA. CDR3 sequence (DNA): TGCAGCGCCGAAGACAGAGGTGGCTACACCTTC. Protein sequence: CSAEDRGGYTF.

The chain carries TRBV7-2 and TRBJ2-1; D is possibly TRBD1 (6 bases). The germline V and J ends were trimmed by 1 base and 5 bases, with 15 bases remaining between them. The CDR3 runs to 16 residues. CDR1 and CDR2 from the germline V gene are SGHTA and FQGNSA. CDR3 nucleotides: TGTGCCAGCAGCTTAGGATGGGGCAAGGGGGACAATGAGCAGTTCTTC. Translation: CASSLGWGKGDNEQFF.

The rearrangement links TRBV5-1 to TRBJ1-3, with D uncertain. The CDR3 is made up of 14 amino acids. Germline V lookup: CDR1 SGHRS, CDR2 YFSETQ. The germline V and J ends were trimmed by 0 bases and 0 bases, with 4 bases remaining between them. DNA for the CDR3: TGCGCCAGCAGCTTGGACAGCTCTGGAAACACCATATATTTT. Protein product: CASSLDSSGNTIYF.

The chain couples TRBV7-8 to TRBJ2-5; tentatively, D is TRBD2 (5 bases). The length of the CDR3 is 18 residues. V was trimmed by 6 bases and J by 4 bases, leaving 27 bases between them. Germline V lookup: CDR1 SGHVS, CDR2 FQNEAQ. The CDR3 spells CASSPEQLRGVGRETQYF. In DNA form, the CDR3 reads TGTGCCAGCAGTCCCGAGCAACTACGGGGAGTGGGTAGAGAGACCCAGTACTTC.

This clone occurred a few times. In nucleotides, the CDR3 is TGTGCCAGCAGCGCCTCGGGGACTAGCTGGGGTGGCGGGGAGCTGTTTTTT. The encoded protein is CASSASGTSWGGGELFF. This chain links TRBV9 with TRBJ2-2, with 9 bases that match TRBD2. The CDR3 contains 17 residues. Unmatched junction bases numbered 13, after V lost 3 bases and J lost 7 bases. Per germline, CDR1 SGDLS and CDR2 YYNGEE. Full variable domain (rest looked up from reference TRBV9 and TRBJ2-2): DSGVTQTPKHLITATGQRVTLRCSPRSGDLSVYWYQQSLDQGLQFLIQYYNGEERAKGNILERFSAQQFPDLHSELNLSSLELGDSALYFCASSASGTSWGGGELFFGEGSRLTVL.

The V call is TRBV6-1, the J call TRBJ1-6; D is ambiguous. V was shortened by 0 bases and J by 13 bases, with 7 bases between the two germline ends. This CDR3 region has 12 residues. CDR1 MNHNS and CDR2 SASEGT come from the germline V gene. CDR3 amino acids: CASSEAAGPLHF. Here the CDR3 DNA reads TGTGCCAGCAGTGAAGCGGCGGGCCCCCTCCACTTT.

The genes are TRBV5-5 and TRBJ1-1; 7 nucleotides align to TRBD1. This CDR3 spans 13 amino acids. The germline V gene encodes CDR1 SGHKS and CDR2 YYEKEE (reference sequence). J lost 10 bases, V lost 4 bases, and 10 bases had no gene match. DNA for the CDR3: TGTGCCAGCAGCCCACGACAGGGTATTATAGCTTTCTTT. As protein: CASSPRQGIIAFF. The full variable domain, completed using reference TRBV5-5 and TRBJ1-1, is DAGVTQSPTHLIKTRGQQVTLRCSPISGHKSVSWYQQVLGQGPQFIFQYYEKEERGRGNFPDRFSARQFPNYSSELNVNALLLGDSALYLCASSPRQGIIAFFGQGTRLTVV.

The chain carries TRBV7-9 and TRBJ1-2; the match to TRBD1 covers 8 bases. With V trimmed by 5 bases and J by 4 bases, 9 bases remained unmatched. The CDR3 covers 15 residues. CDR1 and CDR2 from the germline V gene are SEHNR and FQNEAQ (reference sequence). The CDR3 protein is CASSPGQGDSYGYTF. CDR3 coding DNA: TGTGCCAGCAGCCCTGGACAGGGAGATAGCTATGGCTACACCTTC.